This T cell receptor beta chain was sequenced during a study of blood T cell repertoires in COVID-19. The overall study: Sample material is recorded as cDNA or gDNA derived from T cells, B-cell-depleted T cells, or PBMCs.

The CDR3 loop spans 14 amino acids. The V end was cut by 1 base, the J end by 4 bases, with 11 bases between. CDR1 and CDR2 (germline): SGHRS, YFSETQ. This table comes from immunoSEQ multiplex PCR, and its TCRdb copy is limited to in-frame clones, with some not included. The table shows about 250,000 clones, with approximately 78% occurring only once. Cohorts were based on clinical histories the participants reported. A COVID-19 case had been met by exposed participants during the 2 weeks before study entry. V usage is TRBV5-1 and J usage is TRBJ1-1; D is unresolved. This TCR came from a man aged 35 to 55 who had been exposed to COVID-19. Material for sequencing was PBMCs or T cells enriched from blood (not recorded which). The CDR3 is CASSLWSRGTEAFF. The CDR3 DNA reads as TGCGCCAGCAGCTTGTGGTCCCGGGGCACTGAAGCTTTCTTT.